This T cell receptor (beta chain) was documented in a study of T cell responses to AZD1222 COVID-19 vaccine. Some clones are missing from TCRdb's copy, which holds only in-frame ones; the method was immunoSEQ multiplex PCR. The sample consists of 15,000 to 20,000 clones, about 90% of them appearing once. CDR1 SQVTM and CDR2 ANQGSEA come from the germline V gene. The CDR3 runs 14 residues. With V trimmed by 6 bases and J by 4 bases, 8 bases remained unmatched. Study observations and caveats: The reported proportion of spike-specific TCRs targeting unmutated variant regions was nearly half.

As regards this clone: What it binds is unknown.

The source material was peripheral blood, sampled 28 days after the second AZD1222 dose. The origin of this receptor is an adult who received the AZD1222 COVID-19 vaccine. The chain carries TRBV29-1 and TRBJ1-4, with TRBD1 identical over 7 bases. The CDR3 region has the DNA TGCAGCGTGACAGGGCTATTTAATAATGAAAAACTGTTTTTT. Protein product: CSVTGLFNNEKLFF.